These T cell receptor beta chains were read from a single sample in a study of CD8 T cells in ankylosing spondylitis. One entry per CDR3 protein results from TCRdb running MiXCR on the 5' RACE reads. The sample holds 200,000 or so distinct CDR3 sequences, roughly 24% seen once. The sample taken for sequencing was blood, either unsorted or a sorted T cell fraction (not recorded which). These TCRs come from a male donor with ankylosing spondylitis or in good health (not recorded which). Both conserved end residues are part of each CDR3. The order of the fields is clone size, D gene, V gene, J gene, CDR3 protein, CDR3 DNA. D genes are given only for firm matches. Rows give clone size only sometimes, using once, few, many, or a class for an expanded clone.

-	-	TRBV4-1	TRBJ1-4	CASSQAPRATNEKLFF	TGCGCCAGCAGCCAAGCGCCCAGGGCTACTAATGAAAAACTGTTTTTT
-	-	TRBV12-3/TRBV12-4	TRBJ2-1	CASSTIGINEQFF	TGTGCCAGCAGCACGATCGGGATCAATGAGCAGTTCTTC
many	TRBD1	TRBV12-3/TRBV12-4	TRBJ1-2	CASSLLDRAPYGYTF	TGTGCCAGCAGTTTATTGGACAGGGCCCCCTATGGCTACACCTTC
many	TRBD1	TRBV18	TRBJ1-2	CASSGNRGRVYTF	TGTGCCAGCTCGGGGAACAGGGGGCGAGTCTACACCTTC
many	TRBD1	TRBV7-2	TRBJ1-5	CASSRQGGDQPQHF	TGTGCCAGCAGCAGACAGGGAGGGGATCAGCCCCAGCATTTT
-	TRBD1	TRBV20-1	TRBJ2-7	CSARGTGLTYEQYF	TGCAGTGCTAGAGGGACAGGCTTAACCTACGAGCAGTACTTC
many	-	TRBV7-2	TRBJ2-4	CASSSGTSLFAKNIQYF	TGTGCCAGCAGCTCCGGGACTTCCCTTTTCGCCAAAAACATTCAGTACTTC
-	-	TRBV3-1	TRBJ2-4	CASSPKRAAGIQYF	TGTGCCAGCAGCCCCAAGAGAGCCGCTGGCATTCAGTACTTC
few	-	TRBV20-1	TRBJ2-5	CSASGEGTRETQYF	TGCAGTGCTAGCGGGGAAGGCACAAGGGAGACCCAGTACTTC
many	TRBD1	TRBV5-1	TRBJ2-4	CASSIGTGGLNIQYF	TGCGCCAGCAGCATCGGGACAGGGGGCTTGAACATTCAGTACTTC
many	TRBD2	TRBV12-3/TRBV12-4	TRBJ2-5	CASSLVTSSGSHETQYF	TGTGCCAGCAGCCTTGTTACATCTAGCGGGAGTCATGAGACCCAGTACTTC
few	-	TRBV20-1	TRBJ1-2	CSASRGSGYTF	TGCAGTGCATCGAGGGGAAGCGGCTACACCTTC
few	-	TRBV11-2	TRBJ2-2	CASAPGLYTGELFF	TGTGCCAGCGCCCCCGGACTTTACACCGGGGAGCTGTTTTTT
many	-	TRBV7-2	TRBJ2-2	CASSLVGWGGFGELFF	TGTGCCAGCAGCTTAGTTGGCTGGGGAGGATTCGGGGAGCTGTTTTTT
few	-	TRBV20-1	TRBJ2-1	CSARSGPPNEQFF	TGCAGTGCTAGATCCGGACCACCCAATGAGCAGTTCTTC
many	-	TRBV27	TRBJ2-6	CASSPHSGANVLTF	TGTGCCAGCAGTCCCCACTCTGGGGCCAACGTCCTGACTTTC
-	TRBD1	TRBV5-1	TRBJ2-7	CASSPSSDRAEQYF	TGCGCCAGCAGCCCCTCATCCGACAGGGCCGAGCAGTACTTC
-	TRBD2	TRBV5-1	TRBJ2-5	CASSLGTSGVAVSGETQYF	TGCGCCAGCAGCTTAGGGACTAGCGGAGTGGCCGTGTCGGGGGAGACCCAGTACTTC
many	-	TRBV5-1	TRBJ2-7	CASSLLGGAGDEQYF	TGCGCCAGCAGCTTGTTAGGGGGGGCCGGCGACGAGCAGTACTTC
many	TRBD1	TRBV7-7	TRBJ1-5	CASSCNTGGSYRPQHF	TGTGCTAGCAGCTGTAATACAGGGGGCTCCTATCGGCCCCAGCATTTT
many	-	TRBV7-3	TRBJ2-2	CASSFQGYGELFF	TGTGCCAGCAGCTTCCAGGGGTACGGGGAGCTGTTTTTT
many	TRBD2	TRBV20-1	TRBJ2-1	CSARGFSGRDNEQFF	TGCAGTGCTAGAGGGTTTAGCGGGAGGGATAATGAGCAGTTCTTC
many	-	TRBV7-2	TRBJ2-2	CASSSLGSPTGELFF	TGTGCCAGCAGCTCCCTCGGGTCCCCAACCGGGGAGCTGTTTTTT
-	-	TRBV10-3	TRBJ2-7	CAIVRDNPYEQYF	TGTGCCATCGTCCGGGACAACCCCTACGAGCAGTACTTC
-	TRBD1	TRBV6-2/TRBV6-3	TRBJ2-5	CASSGGTGGGEPQYF	TGTGCCAGCAGCGGCGGGACAGGCGGTGGAGAGCCCCAGTACTTC
-	TRBD2	TRBV20-1	TRBJ2-1	CSASGLNNEQFF	TGCAGTGCGTCGGGACTAAATAATGAGCAGTTCTTC
few	-	TRBV7-2	TRBJ2-5	CASSTHGRETQYF	TGTGCCAGCAGCACGCACGGGAGAGAGACCCAGTACTTC
many	TRBD1	TRBV12-3/TRBV12-4	TRBJ1-5	CASSIRTGGVNQPQHF	TGTGCCAGCAGTATCCGGACAGGGGGTGTTAATCAGCCCCAGCATTTT
few	-	TRBV29-1	TRBJ2-1	CSVAERNEQFF	TGCAGCGTTGCGGAGCGGAATGAGCAGTTCTTC
many	-	TRBV3-1	TRBJ2-1	CASSQVPGTSYNEQFF	TGTGCCAGCAGCCAAGTTCCAGGGACTTCCTACAATGAGCAGTTCTTC
-	-	TRBV12-5	TRBJ2-2	CASGLVLDRYTGELFF	TGTGCTAGTGGTTTGGTACTAGACAGGTACACCGGGGAGCTGTTTTTT
few	-	TRBV7-9	TRBJ2-2	CASSPQQTGELFF	TGTGCCAGCAGCCCCCAACAGACCGGGGAGCTGTTTTTT
-	TRBD1	TRBV4-2	TRBJ2-7	CASSQAGTGTYEQYF	TGTGCCAGCAGCCAAGCCGGGACAGGGACCTACGAGCAGTACTTC
-	TRBD1	TRBV15	TRBJ2-3	CATSRQGDRTDTQYF	TGTGCCACCAGCAGGCAGGGGGATCGTACAGATACGCAGTATTTT
-	TRBD2	TRBV11-2	TRBJ2-1	CASTGLAGGTYNEQFF	TGTGCCAGCACGGGACTAGCGGGAGGCACCTACAATGAGCAGTTCTTC
-	TRBD1	TRBV20-1	TRBJ2-7	CSARWDRDEQYF	TGCAGTGCTAGATGGGACAGGGACGAGCAGTACTTC
-	-	TRBV7-6	TRBJ2-5	CASSLGIKTQYF	TGTGCCAGCAGCCTCGGTATCAAGACCCAGTACTTC
few	TRBD2	TRBV20-1	TRBJ2-1	CSASEAGTSGPVDEQFF	TGCAGTGCATCTGAGGCCGGGACTAGCGGCCCCGTCGATGAGCAGTTCTTC
many	TRBD1	TRBV6-2/TRBV6-3	TRBJ2-7	CASSQQGAYEQYF	TGTGCCAGCAGCCAACAGGGGGCCTACGAGCAGTACTTC
-	-	TRBV29-1	TRBJ1-1	CSVEEGWTGAFF	TGCAGCGTTGAAGAGGGGTGGACTGGAGCTTTCTTT